This T cell receptor beta chain was sequenced during a study of control samples from healthy donors and cancer patients. Using immunoSEQ multiplex PCR, the repertoire was profiled, and TCRdb retains in-frame clones only, with some absent. The repertoire holds about 180,000 clones, with 90% to 95% as singletons. The clonotype was recovered from a man in his thirties or forties in good health. The sequenced material came from blood.

CDR3 DNA sequence: TGTGCCAGCGGAATCACGGGGAGGTACGCTTATGGCTACACCTTC. This encodes CASGITGRYAYGYTF. The chain couples TRBV21-1 to TRBJ1-2. TRBV21-1 is listed as a pseudogene. The CDR3 is made up of 15 amino acids.